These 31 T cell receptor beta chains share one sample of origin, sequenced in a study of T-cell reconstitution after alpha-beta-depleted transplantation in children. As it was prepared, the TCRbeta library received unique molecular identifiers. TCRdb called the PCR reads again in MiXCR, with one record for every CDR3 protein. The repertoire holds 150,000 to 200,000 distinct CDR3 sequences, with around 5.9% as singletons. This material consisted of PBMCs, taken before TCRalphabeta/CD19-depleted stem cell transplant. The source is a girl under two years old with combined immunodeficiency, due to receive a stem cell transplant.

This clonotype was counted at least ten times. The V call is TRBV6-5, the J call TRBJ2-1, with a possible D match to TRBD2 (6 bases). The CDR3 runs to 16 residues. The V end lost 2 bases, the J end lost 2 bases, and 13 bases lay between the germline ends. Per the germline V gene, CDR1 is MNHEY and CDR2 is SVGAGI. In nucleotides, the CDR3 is TGTGCCAGCAGTTACGTTTTCGGACTACCCTACAATGAGCAGTTCTTC. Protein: CASSYVFGLPYNEQFF.

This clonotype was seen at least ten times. The CDR3 bases are TGTGCCAGCAGAAATAAGACAGGGGATGAGCAGTACTTC. Its protein product is CASRNKTGDEQYF. V is TRBV12-3 or TRBV12-4 and J is TRBJ2-7, with 8 nucleotides matching TRBD1. J was trimmed by 7 bases and V by 6 bases; bases with no gene match: 8. The CDR3 runs to 13 residues.

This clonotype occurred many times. CDR3 DNA sequence: TGTGCCAGCAGTAGACTGGACAGTGGGGCTGAAGCTTTCTTT. Translation gives CASSRLDSGAEAFF. This chain connects TRBV11-3 to TRBJ1-1; D is perhaps TRBD1 (6 bases). V shed 6 bases and J shed 6 bases, with 17 bases lying between them. Germline V gene lookup returns CDR1 SGHNT and CDR2 YENEEA. The CDR3 covers 14 residues.

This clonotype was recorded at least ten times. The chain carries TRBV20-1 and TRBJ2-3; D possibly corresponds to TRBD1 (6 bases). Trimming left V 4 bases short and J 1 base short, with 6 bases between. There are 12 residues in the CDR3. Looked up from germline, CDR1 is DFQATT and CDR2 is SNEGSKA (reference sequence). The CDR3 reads CSATGGTDTQYF. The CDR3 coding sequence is TGCAGTGCTACAGGGGGCACAGATACGCAGTATTTT.

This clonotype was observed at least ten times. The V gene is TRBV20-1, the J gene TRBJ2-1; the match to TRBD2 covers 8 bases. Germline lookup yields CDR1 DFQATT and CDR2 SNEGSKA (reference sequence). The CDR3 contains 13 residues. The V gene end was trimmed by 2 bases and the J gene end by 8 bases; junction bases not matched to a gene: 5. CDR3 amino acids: CSARPQTSDEQFF. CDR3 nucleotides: TGCAGTGCTAGACCTCAGACTAGCGATGAGCAGTTCTTC.

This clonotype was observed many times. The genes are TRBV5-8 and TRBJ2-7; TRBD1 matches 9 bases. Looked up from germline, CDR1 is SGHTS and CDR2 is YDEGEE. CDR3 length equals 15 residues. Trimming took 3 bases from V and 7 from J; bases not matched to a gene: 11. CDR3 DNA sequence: TGTGCCAGCAGCTCGCGGGACAGGGTCTTCGGGGAGCAGTACTTC. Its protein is CASSSRDRVFGEQYF.

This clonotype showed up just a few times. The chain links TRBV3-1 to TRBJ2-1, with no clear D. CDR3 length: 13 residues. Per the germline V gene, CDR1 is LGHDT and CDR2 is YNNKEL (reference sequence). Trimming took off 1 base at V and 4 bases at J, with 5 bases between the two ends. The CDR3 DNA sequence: TGTGCCAGCAGCCAAGCTCGGTACAATGAGCAGTTCTTC. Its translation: CASSQARYNEQFF.

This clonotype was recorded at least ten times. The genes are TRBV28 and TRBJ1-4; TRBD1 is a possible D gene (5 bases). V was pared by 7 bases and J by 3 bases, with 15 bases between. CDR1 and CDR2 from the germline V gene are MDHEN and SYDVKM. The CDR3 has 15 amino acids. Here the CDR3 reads CASTPWGTPNEKLFF. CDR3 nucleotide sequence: TGTGCCAGCACCCCTTGGGGGACCCCTAATGAAAAACTGTTTTTT.

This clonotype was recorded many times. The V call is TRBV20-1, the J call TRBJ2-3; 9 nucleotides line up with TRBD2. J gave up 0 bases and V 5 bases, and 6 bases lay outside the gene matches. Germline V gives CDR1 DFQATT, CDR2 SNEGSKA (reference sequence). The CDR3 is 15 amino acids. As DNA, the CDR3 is TGCAGTGCTCCTCCGACTAGCGGAAGCACAGATACGCAGTATTTT. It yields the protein CSAPPTSGSTDTQYF.

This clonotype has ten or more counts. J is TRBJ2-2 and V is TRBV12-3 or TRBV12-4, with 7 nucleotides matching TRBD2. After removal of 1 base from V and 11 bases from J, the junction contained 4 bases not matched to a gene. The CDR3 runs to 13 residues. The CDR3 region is CASSLGGTIELFF. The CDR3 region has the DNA TGTGCCAGCAGTTTAGGGGGGACTATCGAGCTGTTTTTT.

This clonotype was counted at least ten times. This chain's CDR3 is CASSGQPSYNEQFF. The CDR3 region has the DNA TGTGCCAGCAGCGGACAACCCTCCTACAATGAGCAGTTCTTC. This rearrangement joins TRBV6-5 to TRBJ2-1, with D perhaps matching TRBD1 (5 bases). Germline V gene data show CDR1 as MNHEY and CDR2 as SVGAGI. V was trimmed by 6 bases and J by 0 bases, leaving 9 bases between them. The CDR3 sequence is 14 residues long.

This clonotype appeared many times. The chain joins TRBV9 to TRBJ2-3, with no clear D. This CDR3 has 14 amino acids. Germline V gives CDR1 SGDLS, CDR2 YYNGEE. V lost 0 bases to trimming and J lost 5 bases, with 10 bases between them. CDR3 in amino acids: CASSVGEVGDTQYF. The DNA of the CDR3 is TGTGCCAGCAGCGTAGGCGAGGTTGGAGATACGCAGTATTTT.

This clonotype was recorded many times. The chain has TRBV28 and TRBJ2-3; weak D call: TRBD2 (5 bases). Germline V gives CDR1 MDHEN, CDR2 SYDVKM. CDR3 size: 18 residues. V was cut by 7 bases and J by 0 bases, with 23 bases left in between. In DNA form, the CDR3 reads TGTGCCAGCACCCCCTACGTTATGAGCGAGGGCAGCACAGATACGCAGTATTTT. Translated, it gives CASTPYVMSEGSTDTQYF.

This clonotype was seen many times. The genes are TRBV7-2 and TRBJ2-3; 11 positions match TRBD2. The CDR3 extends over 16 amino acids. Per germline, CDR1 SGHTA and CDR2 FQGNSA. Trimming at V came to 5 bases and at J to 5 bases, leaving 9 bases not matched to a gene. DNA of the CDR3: TGTGCCAGCAGCATACAAACTAGCGGGGGAGAAGATACGCAGTATTTT. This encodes CASSIQTSGGEDTQYF.

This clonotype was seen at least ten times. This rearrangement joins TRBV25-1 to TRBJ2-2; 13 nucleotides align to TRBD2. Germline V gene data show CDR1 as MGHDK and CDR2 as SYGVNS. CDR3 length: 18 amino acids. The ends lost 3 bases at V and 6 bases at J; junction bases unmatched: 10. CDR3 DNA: TGTGCCAGCAGTGACCCTTCTTGGACTAGCGGGAGTCCCGGGGAGCTGTTTTTT. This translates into CASSDPSWTSGSPGELFF.

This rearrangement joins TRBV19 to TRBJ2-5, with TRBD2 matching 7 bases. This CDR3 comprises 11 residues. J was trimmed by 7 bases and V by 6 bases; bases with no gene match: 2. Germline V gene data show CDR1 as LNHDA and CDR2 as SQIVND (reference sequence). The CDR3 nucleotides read TGTGCCAGTAGATCGGGGGGGACCCAGTACTTC. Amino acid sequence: CASRSGGTQYF.

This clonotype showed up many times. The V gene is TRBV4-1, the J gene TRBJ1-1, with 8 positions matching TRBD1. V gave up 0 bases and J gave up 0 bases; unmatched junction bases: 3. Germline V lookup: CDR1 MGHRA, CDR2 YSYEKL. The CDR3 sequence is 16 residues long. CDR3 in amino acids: CASSQETGVLNTEAFF. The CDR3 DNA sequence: TGCGCCAGCAGCCAAGAGACAGGGGTATTGAACACTGAAGCTTTCTTT.

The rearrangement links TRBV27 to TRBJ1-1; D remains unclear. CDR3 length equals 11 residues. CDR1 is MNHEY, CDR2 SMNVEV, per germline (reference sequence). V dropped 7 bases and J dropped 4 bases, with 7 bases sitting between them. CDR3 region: CASTGGTEAFF. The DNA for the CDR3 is TGTGCCAGCACGGGAGGCACTGAAGCTTTCTTT.

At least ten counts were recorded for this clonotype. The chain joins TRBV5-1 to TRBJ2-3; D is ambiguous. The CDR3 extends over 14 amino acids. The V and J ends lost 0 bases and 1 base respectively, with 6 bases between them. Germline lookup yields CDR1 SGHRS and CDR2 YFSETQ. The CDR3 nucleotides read TGCGCCAGCAGCTTGGTGGCCGGCACAGATACGCAGTATTTT. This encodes CASSLVAGTDTQYF.

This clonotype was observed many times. CDR3 sequence: CSVQWGETNTEAFF. The DNA for the CDR3 is TGCAGCGTTCAATGGGGCGAAACTAACACTGAAGCTTTCTTT. V usage is TRBV29-1 and J usage is TRBJ1-1; TRBD1 is a possible D gene (5 bases). The V end was cut by 5 bases, the J end by 2 bases, with 15 bases between. The CDR3 extends over 14 amino acids. CDR1 SQVTM and CDR2 ANQGSEA come from the germline V gene.

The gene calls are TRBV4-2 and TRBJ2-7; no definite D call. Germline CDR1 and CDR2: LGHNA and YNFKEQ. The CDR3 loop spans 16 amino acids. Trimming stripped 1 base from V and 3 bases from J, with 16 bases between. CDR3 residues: CASSQVGPPTFYEQYF. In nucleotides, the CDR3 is TGTGCCAGCAGCCAAGTCGGGCCGCCGACCTTCTACGAGCAGTACTTC.

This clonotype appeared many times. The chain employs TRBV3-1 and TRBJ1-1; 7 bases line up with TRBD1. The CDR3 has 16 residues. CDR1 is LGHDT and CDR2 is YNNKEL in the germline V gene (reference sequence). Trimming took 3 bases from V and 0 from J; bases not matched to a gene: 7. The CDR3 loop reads CASSHTGTDLNTEAFF. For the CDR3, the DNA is TGTGCCAGCAGCCATACCGGGACAGATTTGAACACTGAAGCTTTCTTT.

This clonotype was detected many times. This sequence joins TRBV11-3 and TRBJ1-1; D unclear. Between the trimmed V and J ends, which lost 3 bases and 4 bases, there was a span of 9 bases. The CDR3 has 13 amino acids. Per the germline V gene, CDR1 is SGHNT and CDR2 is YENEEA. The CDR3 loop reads CASSFEGSTEAFF. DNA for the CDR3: TGTGCCAGCAGCTTCGAGGGTTCCACTGAAGCTTTCTTT.

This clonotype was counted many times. CDR3 DNA sequence: TGTGCCAGCTCACCAGCGACAGATACGCAGTATTTT. This translates into CASSPATDTQYF. The rearrangement uses TRBV18 and TRBJ2-3, with D unclear. Looked up from germline, CDR1 is KGHSH and CDR2 is LQKENI. CDR3 length: 12 residues. V lost 2 bases and J lost 3, with 3 bases in between.

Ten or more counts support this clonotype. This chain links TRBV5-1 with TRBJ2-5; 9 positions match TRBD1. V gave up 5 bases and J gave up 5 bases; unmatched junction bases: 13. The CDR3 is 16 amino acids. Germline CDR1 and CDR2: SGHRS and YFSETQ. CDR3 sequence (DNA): TGCGCCAGCAGTAAGGGACAGGGATTGTTTCAGGAGACCCAGTACTTC. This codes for CASSKGQGLFQETQYF.

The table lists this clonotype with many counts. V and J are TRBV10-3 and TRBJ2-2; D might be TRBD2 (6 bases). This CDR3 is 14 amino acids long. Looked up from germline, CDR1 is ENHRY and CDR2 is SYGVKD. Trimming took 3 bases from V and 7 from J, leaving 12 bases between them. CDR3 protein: CAISEHAGSGELFF. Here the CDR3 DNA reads TGTGCCATCAGTGAACACGCGGGGAGCGGGGAGCTGTTTTTT.

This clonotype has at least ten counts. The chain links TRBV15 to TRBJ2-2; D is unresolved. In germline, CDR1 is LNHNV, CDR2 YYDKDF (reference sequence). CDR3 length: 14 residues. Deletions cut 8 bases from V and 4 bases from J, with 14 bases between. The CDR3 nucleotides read TGTGCCACCCTACTGTCCTCTAGCACCGGGGAGCTGTTTTTT. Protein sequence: CATLLSSSTGELFF.

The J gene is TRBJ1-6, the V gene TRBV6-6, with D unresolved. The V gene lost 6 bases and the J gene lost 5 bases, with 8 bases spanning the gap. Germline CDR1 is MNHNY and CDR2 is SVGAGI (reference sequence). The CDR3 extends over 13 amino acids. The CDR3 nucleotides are TGTGCCAGCAGCCCTCCTCATAATTCACCCCTCCACTTT. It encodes CASSPPHNSPLHF.

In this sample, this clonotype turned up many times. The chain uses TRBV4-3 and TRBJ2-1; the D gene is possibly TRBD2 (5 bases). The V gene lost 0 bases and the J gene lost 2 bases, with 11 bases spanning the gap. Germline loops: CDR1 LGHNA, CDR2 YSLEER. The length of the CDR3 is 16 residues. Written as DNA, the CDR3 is TGCGCCAGCAGCCAAGAACGGGCGGGTACCTACAATGAGCAGTTCTTC. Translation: CASSQERAGTYNEQFF.

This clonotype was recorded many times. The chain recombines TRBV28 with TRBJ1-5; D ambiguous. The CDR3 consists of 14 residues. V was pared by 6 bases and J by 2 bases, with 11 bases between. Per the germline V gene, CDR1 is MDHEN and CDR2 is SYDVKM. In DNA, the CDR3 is TGTGCCAGCAGCCTCCCCCTCGGCAATCAGCCCCAGCATTTT. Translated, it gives CASSLPLGNQPQHF.

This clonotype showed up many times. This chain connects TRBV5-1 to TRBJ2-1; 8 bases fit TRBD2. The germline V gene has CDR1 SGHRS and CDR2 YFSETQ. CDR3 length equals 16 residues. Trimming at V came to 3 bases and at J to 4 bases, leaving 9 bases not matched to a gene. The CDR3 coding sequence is TGCGCCAGCAGCTCAATTCCGGCTAGCGGGTACAATGAGCAGTTCTTC. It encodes CASSSIPASGYNEQFF.